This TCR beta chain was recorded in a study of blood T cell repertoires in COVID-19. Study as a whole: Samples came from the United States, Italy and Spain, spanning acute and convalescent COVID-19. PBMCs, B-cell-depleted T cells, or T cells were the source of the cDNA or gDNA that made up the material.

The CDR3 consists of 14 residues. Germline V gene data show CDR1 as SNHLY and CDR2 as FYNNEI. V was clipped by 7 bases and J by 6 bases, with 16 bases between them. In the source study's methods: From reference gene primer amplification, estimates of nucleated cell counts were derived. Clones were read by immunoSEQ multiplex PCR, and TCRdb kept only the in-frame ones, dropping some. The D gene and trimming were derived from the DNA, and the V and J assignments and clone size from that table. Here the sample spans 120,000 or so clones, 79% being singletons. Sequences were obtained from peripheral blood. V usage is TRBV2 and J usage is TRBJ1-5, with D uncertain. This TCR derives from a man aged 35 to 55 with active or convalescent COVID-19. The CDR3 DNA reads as TGTGCCAGCACCCAAGATGAGGGTACTCAGCCCCAGCATTTT. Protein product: CASTQDEGTQPQHF.